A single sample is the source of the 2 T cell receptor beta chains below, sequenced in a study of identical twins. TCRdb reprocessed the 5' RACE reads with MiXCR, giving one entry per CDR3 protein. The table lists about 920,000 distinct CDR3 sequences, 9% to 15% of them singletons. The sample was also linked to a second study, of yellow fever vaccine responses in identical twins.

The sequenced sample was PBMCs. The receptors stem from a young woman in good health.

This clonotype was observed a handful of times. CDR3 in amino acids: CSATPGPSGETQYF. DNA for the CDR3: TGCAGCGCAACCCCGGGACCAAGCGGAGAGACCCAGTACTTC. The rearrangement joins TRBV29-1 to TRBJ2-5, with D possibly called TRBD1 or TRBD2 (5 bases each). Germline V gives CDR1 SQVTM, CDR2 ANQGSEA. The length of the CDR3 is 14 residues. V shed 7 bases and J shed 4 bases, with 19 bases lying between them.

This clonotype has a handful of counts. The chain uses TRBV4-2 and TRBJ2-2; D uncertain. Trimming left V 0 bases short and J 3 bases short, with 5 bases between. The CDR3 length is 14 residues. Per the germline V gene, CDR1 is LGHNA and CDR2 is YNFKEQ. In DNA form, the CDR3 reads TGTGCCAGCAGCCAAGATCAGCACACCGGGGAGCTGTTTTTT. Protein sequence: CASSQDQHTGELFF.